The 26 T cell receptor beta chains below come from one sample, sequenced in a study of T cell repertoires in cytomegalovirus infection. TCRdb passed the reads through MiXCR, listing each CDR3 protein once. The sample consists of more than 650,000 distinct CDR3 sequences, approximately 34% of them appearing once. The sequencing sample was made of PBMCs. The receptors originated from a human donor in good health (CMV status not recorded). Some clones in this sample may be carry-over from other donors' samples.

The rearrangement joins TRBV12-3 or TRBV12-4 to TRBJ1-5, with D possibly TRBD1 on 6 matching bases. The CDR3 runs to 16 residues. V gave up 5 bases and J gave up 3 bases, with 17 bases separating them. Here the CDR3 DNA reads TGTGCCAGCAGTACTACACAGGGAGGACTCAATCAGCCCCAGCATTTT. It codes for CASSTTQGGLNQPQHF.

This clonotype came up a few times. The genes are TRBV19 and TRBJ2-1; the D is unclear. The CDR3 sequence is 14 residues long. CDR1 is LNHDA, CDR2 SQIVND, per germline (reference sequence). The germline V and J ends were trimmed by 10 bases and 7 bases, with 20 bases remaining between them. This chain's CDR3 is CATTTSSSRNEQFF. The CDR3 bases are TGTGCCACGACGACAAGCTCCTCTAGGAATGAGCAGTTCTTC.

V and J are TRBV5-6 and TRBJ1-2, with D possibly matching TRBD1 (5 bases). CDR1 is SGHDT and CDR2 is YYEEEE in the germline V gene. V lost 1 base to trimming and J lost 2 bases, with 27 bases between them. This CDR3 has 20 residues. CDR3 DNA sequence: TGTGCCAGCAGCTTGTCGGAAGGGCCAGGGTCCCGTCCGAAAAACTATGGCTACACCTTC. It encodes CASSLSEGPGSRPKNYGYTF.

The rearrangement uses TRBV7-9 and TRBJ1-3; D remains ambiguous. Trimming took off 7 bases at V and 0 bases at J, with 13 bases between the two ends. This CDR3 has 15 residues. The germline V gene has CDR1 SEHNR and CDR2 FQNEAQ (reference sequence). CDR3 nucleotide sequence: TGTGCCAGCAATCCAGGCACCCGCTCTGGAAACACCATATATTTT. It yields the protein CASNPGTRSGNTIYF.

This chain uses TRBV5-1 with TRBJ1-4, with D possibly being TRBD1 (6 bases). The CDR3 is made up of 19 amino acids. Germline V gene data show CDR1 as SGHRS and CDR2 as YFSETQ. Trimming removed 2 bases at V and 3 bases at J, with 23 bases between. The CDR3 loop is CASSLSPGAGDLSNEKLFF. The DNA for the CDR3 is TGCGCCAGCAGCTTAAGTCCGGGGGCAGGGGACCTATCTAATGAAAAACTGTTTTTT.

The V and J genes are TRBV7-9 and TRBJ2-3, with D possibly TRBD2 on 5 matching bases. The germline CDR1 and CDR2 sequences are SEHNR and FQNEAQ (reference sequence). V gave up 10 bases and J gave up 4 bases, with 21 bases separating them. This CDR3 has 15 amino acids. CDR3 region: CAITLQGRYADTQYF. For the CDR3, the DNA is TGTGCCATCACCTTGCAAGGGAGATATGCAGATACGCAGTATTTT.

In this sample, this clonotype turned up a few times. The rearrangement uses TRBV12-3 or TRBV12-4 and TRBJ1-4; 10 bases map to TRBD1. This CDR3 region has 15 residues. V shed 5 bases, J shed 8 bases, and the junction held 8 bases outside the gene matches. The CDR3 bases are TGTGCCAGCAGTCCCTTGACAGGGGGCACCGAAAAACTGTTTTTT. Protein product: CASSPLTGGTEKLFF.

This clonotype occurred many times. The gene calls are TRBV7-8 and TRBJ2-5, with 9 bases matching TRBD2. The CDR3 extends over 15 amino acids. Trimming at V came to 1 base and at J to 5 bases, leaving 5 bases not matched to a gene. Germline-derived CDR1 and CDR2 are SGHVS and FQNEAQ. CDR3 sequence: CASSLVASGIETQYF. The CDR3 region has the DNA TGTGCCAGCAGCTTAGTAGCTAGCGGGATCGAGACCCAGTACTTC.

The rearrangement joins TRBV28 to TRBJ2-5, with 7 bases fitting TRBD2. There are 12 residues in the CDR3. Trimming took 6 bases from V and 13 from J; bases not matched to a gene: 11. CDR1 MDHEN and CDR2 SYDVKM come from the germline V gene. Here the CDR3 DNA reads TGTGCCAGCAGCGGTACCCCCGGGACTACGTACTTC. It specifies CASSGTPGTTYF.

This clonotype was counted ten times or more. The rearrangement joins TRBV7-3 to TRBJ2-1, with 8 bases lining up with TRBD2. The CDR3 length is 17 residues. The germline gives CDR1 SGHTA, CDR2 FQGTGA. V gave up 2 bases and J gave up 5 bases; unmatched junction bases: 11. The CDR3 protein is CASSLEGGGLGNNEQFF. The CDR3 DNA is TGTGCCAGCAGCTTAGAGGGGGGGGGACTAGGGAACAATGAGCAGTTCTTC.

The table lists this clonotype with many counts. The genes are TRBV4-1 and TRBJ2-4, with TRBD1 matching 11 bases. This CDR3 spans 15 amino acids. Trimming cost V 5 bases and J 5 bases; bases outside gene matches: 5. Germline CDR1 is MGHRA and CDR2 is YSYEKL. The CDR3 DNA is TGCGCCAGCAGCGACCGGGACAGGGGGGAAAACATTCAGTACTTC. Translating it yields CASSDRDRGENIQYF.

This clonotype has more than one count but fewer than ten. The chain links TRBV5-1 to TRBJ1-1; D is unresolved. V gave up 0 bases and J gave up 6 bases, with 12 bases separating them. Germline CDR1 SGHRS, CDR2 YFSETQ. This CDR3 region has 14 residues. The DNA for the CDR3 is TGCGCCAGCAGCTTGGGGGAGGGTGGATCTGAAGCTTTCTTT. Translated, it gives CASSLGEGGSEAFF.

On this clonotype: Its ends do not fully match the called genes, so a read error is possible. The V gene is TRBV7-3, the J gene TRBJ2-1, with no clear D. The CDR3 spans 16 residues. Germline V gene sequence: CDR1 SGHTA, CDR2 FQGTGA. CDR3 region: CSSSLRSSRSYNEQFF. The CDR3 bases are TGTTCCAGCAGCTTAAGGAGTTCCCGCTCCTACAATGAGCAGTTCTTC.

The chain joins TRBV6-5 to TRBJ2-2; D possibly corresponds to TRBD1 (6 bases). The CDR3 is 14 residues long. CDR1 is MNHEY and CDR2 is SVGAGI in the germline V gene. V gave up 5 bases and J gave up 4 bases, with 11 bases separating them. As DNA, the CDR3 is TGTGCCAGCAGTGGGGGCCTACTCACCGGGGAGCTGTTTTTT. This sequence encodes CASSGGLLTGELFF.

The CDR3 DNA reads TGTGCCAGCAGCCTTGGACCTATTGGGAATGAGCAGTTCTTC. It is translated as CASSLGPIGNEQFF. The V and J genes are TRBV5-5 and TRBJ2-1, with unresolved D. Per germline, CDR1 SGHKS and CDR2 YYEKEE (reference sequence). The V and J ends lost 4 bases and 7 bases respectively, with 15 bases between them. The CDR3 loop spans 14 amino acids.

This clonotype has only a few counts. The V call is TRBV7-2, the J call TRBJ1-6; 10 bases agree with TRBD1. After removal of 5 bases from V and 13 bases from J, the junction contained 5 bases not matched to a gene. Germline CDR1 and CDR2: SGHTA and FQGNSA. CDR3 length: 13 amino acids. DNA of the CDR3: TGTGCCAGCAGCCCGTTGGGACAGGGGCCCCTCCACTTT. As protein: CASSPLGQGPLHF.

The rearrangement uses TRBV4-1 and TRBJ1-5; D gene unclear. The CDR3 sequence is 17 residues long. V lost 3 bases and J lost 4, with 19 bases in between. Germline V gives CDR1 MGHRA, CDR2 YSYEKL. The DNA of the CDR3 is TGCGCCAGCAGCCAGGGTTTCCTGGGCCGGAGGAATCAGCCCCAGCATTTT. It yields the protein CASSQGFLGRRNQPQHF.

This clonotype showed up just a few times. The CDR3 is CASSSPSPMGQAKETQYF. DNA of the CDR3: TGTGCCAGCAGCTCCCCTAGCCCTATGGGACAGGCGAAAGAGACCCAGTACTTC. The genes are TRBV7-9 and TRBJ2-5; 8 bases align to TRBD1. J was trimmed by 3 bases and V by 4 bases; bases with no gene match: 16. There are 18 residues in the CDR3. Per germline, CDR1 SEHNR and CDR2 FQNEAQ (reference sequence).

The genes are TRBV29-1 and TRBJ1-1; TRBD1 is a possible D gene (5 bases). Deletions cut 6 bases from V and 10 bases from J, with 12 bases between. The V gene's germline CDR1 is SQVTM and CDR2 ANQGSEA. CDR3 size: 10 residues. Here the CDR3 reads CSVVGERAFF. CDR3 in DNA: TGCAGCGTAGTAGGGGAGAGAGCTTTCTTT.

V usage is TRBV28 and J usage is TRBJ1-1, with no clear D. V gave up 3 bases and J gave up 2 bases, with 10 bases separating them. The germline V gene encodes CDR1 MDHEN and CDR2 SYDVKM. This CDR3 has 14 amino acids. The CDR3 DNA sequence: TGTGCCAGCAGTTTTTTCGCTTTAAACACTGAAGCTTTCTTT. It encodes CASSFFALNTEAFF.

V is TRBV9 and J is TRBJ2-7; D remains unclear. Germline CDR1 reads SGDLS; CDR2 reads YYNGEE. This CDR3 is built from 14 residues. V dropped 0 bases and J dropped 2 bases, with 9 bases sitting between them. The CDR3 protein is CASSVGQAAYEQYF. The CDR3, as DNA: TGTGCCAGCAGCGTAGGTCAGGCCGCCTACGAGCAGTACTTC.

The chain employs TRBV11-2 and TRBJ2-7, with no clear D. The CDR3 extends over 15 amino acids. Germline lookup yields CDR1 SGHAT and CDR2 FQNNGV. Trimming stripped 0 bases from V and 2 bases from J, with 11 bases between. CDR3 sequence reads: CASSLDTLVPYEQYF. The DNA of the CDR3 is TGTGCCAGCAGCTTAGATACCCTAGTACCCTACGAGCAGTACTTC.

This clonotype was detected a few times. This sequence joins TRBV20-1 and TRBJ1-4, with a weak D call TRBD1 (5 bases). There are 14 residues in the CDR3. V lost 0 bases and J 8 bases, leaving 13 bases between the germline ends. Germline V lookup: CDR1 DFQATT, CDR2 SNEGSKA (reference sequence). CDR3 bases: TGCAGTGCTAGAGACTTGGGGGGAACAGAAAAACTGTTTTTT. This encodes CSARDLGGTEKLFF.

A few counts support this clonotype. The chain couples TRBV10-2 to TRBJ1-1; 8 positions match TRBD1. Germline V gene lookup returns CDR1 WSHSY and CDR2 SAAADI. V trimming: 7 bases; J trimming: 5 bases; junction bases outside the gene matches: 12. The CDR3 runs 15 residues. CDR3 DNA sequence: TGCGCCAGCATCGAGGACAGGGTTGTAGGAACTGAAGCTTTCTTT. Its protein is CASIEDRVVGTEAFF.

This clonotype was seen a few times. This chain links TRBV29-1 with TRBJ2-7; either TRBD1 or TRBD2 may supply D (5 bases each). The CDR3 contains 12 residues. V was cut by 3 bases and J by 3 bases, with 9 bases left in between. CDR1 and CDR2 from the germline V gene are SQVTM and ANQGSEA. CDR3 in amino acids: CSVDGDGYEQYF. The CDR3 nucleotides are TGCAGCGTTGATGGGGACGGCTACGAGCAGTACTTC.

The rearrangement uses TRBV6-6 and TRBJ2-1, with 8 nucleotides matching TRBD2. Per the germline V gene, CDR1 is MNHNY and CDR2 is SVGAGI (reference sequence). V shed 7 bases, J shed 2 bases, and the junction held 22 bases outside the gene matches. The CDR3 extends over 20 amino acids. This chain's CDR3 is CASTPPRGTSGYSPYNEQFF. CDR3 DNA: TGTGCCAGCACTCCACCGAGGGGTACTAGCGGATATAGCCCCTACAATGAGCAGTTCTTC.